The rows below give T cell receptor beta chains drawn from one sample of a study of PD-1 blockade in mismatch repair-deficient tumors. Data came from immunoSEQ multiplex PCR; TCRdb stores just in-frame clones and leaves some out. The data show more than 85,000 clones, 82% seen once. Here the sequenced sample was peripheral blood, taken about 33 weeks after starting pembrolizumab. These receptors all come from an adult with mismatch repair-deficient cancer. Both conserved end residues are part of each CDR3. A D gene is named only where the DNA matches it firmly. The size field is filled for only some rows; it gives once, few, many or a size class.

TRBD2 | NA | TRBJ2-7 | TRBV28 | CASSSGTSGSFSYEQYF | TGTGCCAGCAGTTCAGGGACTAGCGGGTCCTTCTCCTACGAGCAGTACTTC
NA | NA | TRBJ2-3 | TRBV5-1 | CASSPVPSDTQYF | TGCGCCAGCAGCCCGGTTCCTTCAGATACGCAGTATTTT
TRBD2 | NA | TRBJ2-7 | TRBV2 | CASSEEGTSYEQYF | TGTGCCAGCAGTGAAGAAGGGACTAGCTACGAGCAGTACTTC
NA | few | TRBJ1-1 | TRBV6-5 | CASSYSRTSVDTEAFF | TGTGCCAGCAGTTACTCACGGACGAGTGTCGACACTGAAGCTTTCTTT
TRBD1 | few | TRBJ1-2 | TRBV19 | CASSIGQGEGGYTF | TGTGCCAGTAGTATCGGTCAGGGGGAAGGGGGCTACACCTTC
NA | NA | TRBJ2-2 | TRBV4-1 | CASSQDFGGLTGELFF | TGCGCCAGCAGCCAAGATTTTGGCGGCCTCACTGGGGAGCTGTTTTTT
TRBD1 | NA | TRBJ2-3 | TRBV7-3 | CASGEGANTQYF | TGTGCCAGCGGAGAGGGGGCAAATACGCAGTATTTT
NA | NA | TRBJ2-5 | TRBV11-2 | CASSFRGEQETQYF | TGTGCCAGCAGCTTCAGGGGCGAACAAGAGACCCAGTACTTC
NA | NA | TRBJ2-7 | TRBV6-1 | CASSVGLDYYEQYF | TGTGCCAGCAGCGTGGGACTGGACTACTACGAGCAGTACTTC
NA | NA | TRBJ1-2 | TRBV29-1 | CSAQAGNGYTF | TGCAGCGCGCAGGCCGGGAATGGCTACACCTTC
NA | NA | TRBJ2-3 | TRBV19 | CASSIGDTQYF | TGTGCCAGTAGTATAGGAGATACGCAGTATTTT
NA | NA | TRBJ2-3 | TRBV2 | CASSEGPPSTDTQYF | TGTGCCAGCAGTGAAGGTCCGCCTAGCACAGATACGCAGTATTTT
NA | NA | TRBJ2-1 | TRBV6-1 | CASLALYNEQFF | TGTGCCAGTCTAGCGTTGTACAATGAGCAGTTCTTC
NA | NA | TRBJ2-2 | TRBV7-9 | CASSFGLSTGELFF | TGTGCCAGCAGCTTCGGGTTAAGCACCGGGGAGCTGTTTTTT
NA | NA | TRBJ1-2 | TRBV11-1 | CASSWGSGSNYGYTF | TGTGCCAGCAGCTGGGGATCAGGGAGTAACTATGGCTACACCTTC
TRBD1 | NA | TRBJ1-5 | TRBV5-6 | CASSLAGTGSQPQHF | TGTGCCAGCAGCTTGGCCGGGACAGGGTCCCAGCCCCAGCATTTT
TRBD2 | NA | TRBJ2-7 | TRBV2 | CASSGRSYEQYF | TGTGCCAGCAGCGGGAGGTCCTACGAGCAGTACTTC
TRBD2 | NA | TRBJ2-7 | TRBV2 | CASRGFLAGGIYEQYF | TGTGCCAGCAGGGGGTTTCTAGCGGGAGGGATCTACGAGCAGTACTTC
TRBD2 | NA | TRBJ2-1 | TRBV19 | CASSMLAGGHEQFF | TGTGCCAGTAGTATGCTAGCGGGAGGGCATGAGCAGTTCTTC
NA | NA | TRBJ2-3 | TRBV7-9 | CASSLGTAGSSTDTQYF | TGTGCCAGCAGCTTAGGGACGGCGGGATCTAGCACAGATACGCAGTATTTT
NA | once | TRBJ2-7 | TRBV19 | CASKKRQSSYEQYF | TGTGCCAGTAAGAAGCGGCAAAGCTCCTACGAGCAGTACTTC
NA | NA | TRBJ1-4 | TRBV21-1 | CASSPGSTTNEKLFF | TGTGCCAGCAGCCCAGGGAGTACGACTAATGAAAAACTGTTTTTT
TRBD1 | NA | TRBJ1-4 | TRBV7-2 | CASSPQTGAEEKLFF | TGTGCCAGCAGCCCTCAGACAGGGGCGGAGGAAAAACTGTTTTTT
NA | NA | TRBJ2-5 | TRBV14 | CASSQVSGRETQYF | TGTGCCAGCAGCCAAGTGTCGGGACGCGAGACCCAGTACTTC
TRBD1 | NA | TRBJ2-7 | TRBV10-2 | CASSESNRGSYEQYF | TGCGCCAGCAGTGAGTCAAACAGGGGCTCCTACGAGCAGTACTTC
NA | NA | TRBJ2-5 | TRBV5-1 | CASSLGLETQYF | TGCGCCAGCAGCTTGGGTTTGGAGACCCAGTACTTC